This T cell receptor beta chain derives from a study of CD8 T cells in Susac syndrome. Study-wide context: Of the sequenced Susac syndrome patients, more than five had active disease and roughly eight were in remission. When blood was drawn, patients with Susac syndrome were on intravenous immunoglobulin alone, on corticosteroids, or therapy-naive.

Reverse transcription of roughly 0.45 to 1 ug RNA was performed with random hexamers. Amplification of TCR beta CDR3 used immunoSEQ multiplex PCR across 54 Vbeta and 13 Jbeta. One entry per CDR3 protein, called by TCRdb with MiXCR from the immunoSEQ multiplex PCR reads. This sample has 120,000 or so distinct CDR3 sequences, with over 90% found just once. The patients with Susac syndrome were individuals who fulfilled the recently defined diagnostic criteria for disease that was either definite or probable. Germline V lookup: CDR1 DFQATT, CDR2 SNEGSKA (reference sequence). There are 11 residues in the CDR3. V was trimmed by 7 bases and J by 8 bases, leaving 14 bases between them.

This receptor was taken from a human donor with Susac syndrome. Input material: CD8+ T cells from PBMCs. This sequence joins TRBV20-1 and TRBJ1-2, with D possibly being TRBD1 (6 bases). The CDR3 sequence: CSVRDMKGYTF. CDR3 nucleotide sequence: TGCAGTGTCCGGGACATGAAAGGCTACACCTTC.